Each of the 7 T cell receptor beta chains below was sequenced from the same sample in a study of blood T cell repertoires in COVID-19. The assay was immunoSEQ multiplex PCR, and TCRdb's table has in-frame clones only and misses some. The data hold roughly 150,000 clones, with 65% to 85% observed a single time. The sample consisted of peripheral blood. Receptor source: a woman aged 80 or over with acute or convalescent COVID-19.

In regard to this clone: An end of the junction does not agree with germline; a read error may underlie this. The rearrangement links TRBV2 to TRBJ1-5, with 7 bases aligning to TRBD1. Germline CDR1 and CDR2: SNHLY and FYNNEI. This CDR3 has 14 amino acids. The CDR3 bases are TGTGCCAGCAGCGAAGGACAGGCAGGTCAGCCCCAGCATTTT. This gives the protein CASSEGQAGQPQHF.

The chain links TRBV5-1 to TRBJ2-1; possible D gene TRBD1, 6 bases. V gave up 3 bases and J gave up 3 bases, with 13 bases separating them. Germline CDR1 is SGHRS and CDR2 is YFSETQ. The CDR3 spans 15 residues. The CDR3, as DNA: TGCGCCAGCAGCTCAGACGGACAGATCTACAATGAGCAGTTCTTC. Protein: CASSSDGQIYNEQFF. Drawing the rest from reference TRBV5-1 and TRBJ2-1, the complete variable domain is KAGVTQTPRYLIKTRGQQVTLSCSPISGHRSVSWYQQTPGQGLQFLFEYFSETQRNKGNFPGRFSGRQFSNSRSEMNVSTLELGDSALYLCASSSDGQIYNEQFFGPGTRLTVL.

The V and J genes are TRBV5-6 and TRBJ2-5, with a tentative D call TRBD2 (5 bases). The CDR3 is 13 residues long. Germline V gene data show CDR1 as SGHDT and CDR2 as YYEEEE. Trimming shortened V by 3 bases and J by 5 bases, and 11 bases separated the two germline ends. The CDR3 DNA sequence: TGTGCCAGCAGCTCGTACTCGGGGGAGACCCAGTACTTC. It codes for CASSSYSGETQYF. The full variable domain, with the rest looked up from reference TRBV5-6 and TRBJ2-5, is DAGVTQSPTHLIKTRGQQVTLRCSPKSGHDTVSWYQQALGQGPQFIFQYYEEEERQRGNFPDRFSGHQFPNYSSELNVNALLLGDSALYLCASSSYSGETQYFGPGTRLLVL.

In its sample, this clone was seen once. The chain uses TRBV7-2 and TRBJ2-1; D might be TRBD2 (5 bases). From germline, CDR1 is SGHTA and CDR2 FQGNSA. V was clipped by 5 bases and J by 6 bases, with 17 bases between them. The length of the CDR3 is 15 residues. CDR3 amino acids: CASSPGGSEGNEQFF. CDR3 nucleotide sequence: TGTGCCAGCAGCCCTGGTGGTAGCGAGGGCAATGAGCAGTTCTTC.

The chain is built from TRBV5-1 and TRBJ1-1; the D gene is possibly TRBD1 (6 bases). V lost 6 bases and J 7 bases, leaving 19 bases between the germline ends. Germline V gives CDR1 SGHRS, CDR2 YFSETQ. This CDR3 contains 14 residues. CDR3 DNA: TGCGCCAGCAAGAACCCGGGACAATACAATGAAGCTTTCTTT. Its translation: CASKNPGQYNEAFF.

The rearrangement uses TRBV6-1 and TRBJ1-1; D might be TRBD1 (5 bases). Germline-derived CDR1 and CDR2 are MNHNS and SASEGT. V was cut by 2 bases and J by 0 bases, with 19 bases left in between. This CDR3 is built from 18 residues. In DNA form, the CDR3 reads TGTGCCAGCAGTGAATTCATCAGGGTAGGCGACATGAACACTGAAGCTTTCTTT. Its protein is CASSEFIRVGDMNTEAFF.

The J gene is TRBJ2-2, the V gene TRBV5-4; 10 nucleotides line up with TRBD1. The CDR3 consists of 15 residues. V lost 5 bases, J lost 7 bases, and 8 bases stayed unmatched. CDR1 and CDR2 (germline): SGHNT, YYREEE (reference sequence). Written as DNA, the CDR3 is TGTGCCAGCAGGTCCGGGACAGGGGCCGACGGGGAGCTGTTTTTT. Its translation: CASRSGTGADGELFF.